These 14 T cell receptor beta chains came from one sample sequenced in a study of Ad26.COV2.S vaccination and SARS-CoV-2 variants. TCRdb keeps only in-frame clones here, not all; method: immunoSEQ multiplex PCR. In the table there are hundreds of thousands of clones, around 92% of which are singletons. Treatment meaning: some 20 received Ad26.COV2.S at low or high dose, single or two shots; several received placebo; per-sample allocation not given. Repertoires come from day 63 after the first vaccine or placebo injection. The sample was peripheral blood, taken in a trial of Ad26.COV2.S vaccine versus placebo. These receptors were taken from a person between 18 and 60 years old who received the Ad26.COV2.S COVID-19 vaccine or a placebo.

The chain joins TRBV3-1 (or the pseudogene TRBV3-2) to TRBJ2-3, with D maybe TRBD2 (6 bases). Trimming shortened V by 1 base and J by 0 bases, and 14 bases separated the two germline ends. The CDR3 covers 17 residues. The germline gives CDR1 LGHDT, CDR2 YNNKEL (reference sequence). CDR3 sequence: CASSQGAGYVSTDTQYF. Here the CDR3 DNA reads TGTGCCAGCAGCCAAGGAGCGGGTTACGTAAGCACAGATACGCAGTATTTT.

This clone was recorded once. The genes are TRBV7-9 and TRBJ2-1, with no clear D. V was shortened by 5 bases and J by 0 bases, with 11 bases between the two germline ends. The germline V gene has CDR1 SEHNR and CDR2 FQNEAQ (reference sequence). CDR3 length: 15 residues. CDR3 protein: CASSPELSSYNEQFF. The CDR3 nucleotides read TGTGCCAGCAGCCCAGAATTAAGCTCCTACAATGAGCAGTTCTTC.

A word on this clone: An end of the junction does not agree with germline; a read error may underlie this. The V call is TRBV2, the J call TRBJ1-4; TRBD1 matches at 7 bases. In germline, CDR1 is SNHLY, CDR2 FYNNEI. The CDR3 is 15 residues long. The CDR3 reads CASSEGTATNEKLFF. CDR3 DNA sequence: TGTGCCAGCAGCGAAGGGACAGCAACTAATGAAAAACTGTTTTTT.

This clone was recorded only once. The V gene is TRBV27, the J gene TRBJ2-7; 9 bases align to TRBD1. The CDR3 extends over 14 amino acids. CDR1 MNHEY and CDR2 SMNVEV come from the germline V gene (reference sequence). J gave up 3 bases and V 5 bases, and 5 bases lay outside the gene matches. The CDR3 here is CASSRTGAYYEQYF. The CDR3 coding sequence is TGTGCCAGCAGTCGGACAGGGGCATACTACGAGCAGTACTTC.

The table lists this clone with a few counts. Other DNA sequences from this sample encode an identical CDR3 as well. V and J are TRBV6-5 and TRBJ1-1; possible D gene TRBD1, 5 bases. The CDR3 runs to 15 residues. Germline V gene data show CDR1 as MNHEY and CDR2 as SVGAGI. Trimming pared 3 bases from V and 0 bases from J, leaving 11 bases between. CDR3 in amino acids: CASSYSTAMNTEAFF. The CDR3 coding sequence is TGTGCCAGCAGTTATTCGACAGCGATGAACACTGAAGCTTTCTTT.

This clone has just one count. The rearrangement uses TRBV7-8 and TRBJ2-5, with TRBD2 matching over 8 bases. V lost 3 bases and J lost 4; bases outside the gene matches: 1. The CDR3 spans 13 residues. Germline values: CDR1 SGHVS, CDR2 FQNEAQ. CDR3 sequence reads: CASSFGGGETQYF. CDR3 bases: TGTGCCAGCAGCTTCGGGGGGGGAGAGACCCAGTACTTC.

This clone was observed a single time. V usage is TRBV30 and J usage is TRBJ2-3; D is perhaps TRBD1 (6 bases). This CDR3 has 14 amino acids. V lost 1 base and J lost 2, with 10 bases in between. Germline V CDR1 and CDR2: GTSNPN, SVGIG (reference sequence). The CDR3 bases are TGTGCCTGGAGTGAAGGGACAAACACAGATACGCAGTATTTT. It encodes CAWSEGTNTDTQYF.

The rearrangement joins TRBV6-5 to TRBJ2-2; the D is unclear. This CDR3 has 14 amino acids. Germline V gene lookup returns CDR1 MNHEY and CDR2 SVGAGI. Trimming removed 2 bases at V and 6 bases at J, with 10 bases between. The CDR3 spells CASSYGSQAGELFF. DNA of the CDR3: TGTGCCAGCAGTTACGGGTCTCAGGCCGGGGAGCTGTTTTTT.

The chain uses TRBV5-1 and TRBJ1-6; 8 bases align to TRBD1. Per the germline V gene, CDR1 is SGHRS and CDR2 is YFSETQ. Unmatched junction bases numbered 11, after V lost 4 bases and J lost 2 bases. The CDR3 totals 18 residues. Here the CDR3 reads CASSRLDRGGTYNSPLHF. The CDR3 nucleotides are TGCGCCAGCAGCCGCCTTGACAGGGGAGGAACCTATAATTCACCCCTCCACTTT. Looking up the rest from reference TRBV5-1 and TRBJ1-6 gives the full variable domain: KAGVTQTPRYLIKTRGQQVTLSCSPISGHRSVSWYQQTPGQGLQFLFEYFSETQRNKGNFPGRFSGRQFSNSRSEMNVSTLELGDSALYLCASSRLDRGGTYNSPLHFGNGTRLTVT.

This chain joins TRBV5-1 and TRBJ2-7; D assignment may be TRBD1 or TRBD2 (5 bases each). The germline V gene encodes CDR1 SGHRS and CDR2 YFSETQ. Deletions cut 0 bases from V and 4 bases from J, with 11 bases between. The CDR3 totals 14 residues. The CDR3 is CASSLAGTQYEQYF. CDR3 in DNA: TGCGCCAGCAGCTTGGCCGGGACCCAATACGAGCAGTACTTC.

The chain carries TRBV3-1 (or the pseudogene TRBV3-2) and TRBJ2-1, with TRBD2 matching over 11 bases. The germline V gene encodes CDR1 LGHDT and CDR2 YNNKEL (reference sequence). The CDR3 length is 17 residues. V shed 1 base and J 9 bases; nucleotides not matched to a gene: 11. CDR3 loop: CASSQAGSGRARAEQFF. CDR3 nucleotides: TGTGCCAGCAGCCAAGCAGGTAGCGGGAGGGCCAGGGCTGAGCAGTTCTTC.

The chain uses TRBV5-4 and TRBJ1-6, with a tentative D call TRBD1 (6 bases). V lost 5 bases and J lost 6, with 15 bases in between. This CDR3 contains 15 residues. CDR1 is SGHNT and CDR2 is YYREEE in the germline V gene (reference sequence). CDR3 nucleotide sequence: TGTGCCAGCAGGCAGCAGGGGCGGAGTAATTCACCCCTCCACTTT. This gives the protein CASRQQGRSNSPLHF.

The chain couples TRBV7-9 to TRBJ1-2; D is ambiguous. The CDR3 contains 14 residues. The V gene lost 4 bases and the J gene lost 4 bases, with 13 bases spanning the gap. Per the germline V gene, CDR1 is SEHNR and CDR2 is FQNEAQ (reference sequence). DNA for the CDR3: TGTGCCAGCAGCTCCACGGCGACGAGCTATGGCTACACCTTC. It yields the protein CASSSTATSYGYTF.

The chain recombines TRBV18 with TRBJ1-3; D remains unclear. This CDR3 has 12 amino acids. Deletions cut 2 bases from V and 8 bases from J, with 7 bases between. Germline values: CDR1 KGHSH, CDR2 LQKENI. The DNA of the CDR3 is TGTGCCAGCTCACCAAGTACGGACACCATATATTTT. Protein sequence: CASSPSTDTIYF.